These T cell receptor beta chains were read from a single sample in a study of prognosis after radiotherapy for stage I lung cancer. TCRdb reanalysed the multiplex PCR reads using MiXCR and keeps one entry per CDR3 protein. Of fewer than 20,000 distinct CDR3 sequences in the sample, about 60% were seen once. The source material was PBMCs, sampled before or after stereotactic body radiation therapy (not recorded which). These TCRs come from a donor over 45 with non-small cell lung cancer. The CDR3 runs from the conserved cysteine through the conserved F or W. D genes are given only for firm matches. Size values are once, few and many counts, or a class for expanded clones, and some rows have none.

j_call d_call v_call clone_size cdr3_nt cdr3_aa
TRBJ2-7 - TRBV3-1 - TGTTCCAGCAGCCGGGCTATCGGGGCCTACGAGCAGTACTTC CSSSRAIGAYEQYF
TRBJ2-2 - TRBV6-1 - TGTGCCAGCAGTGAAGCAGGTATAAACACCGGGGAGCTGTTTTTT CASSEAGINTGELFF
TRBJ2-3 - TRBV28 - TGTGCCAGCAGTTTCCCCCCGTCAACAGTAGACGACCCAGATACGCAGTATTTT CASSFPPSTVDDPDTQYF
TRBJ2-2 TRBD1 TRBV11-3 - TGTGCCAGCACGTGGGCACAGGGGGCGAACACCGGGGAGCTGTTTTTT CASTWAQGANTGELFF
TRBJ1-2 - TRBV5-1 - TGCGCCAGCAGCTTTGGGGACTATGGCTACACCTTC CASSFGDYGYTF
TRBJ1-1 - TRBV24-1 many TGTGCCACCAGTGATTTGATCGGGAAAGCTTTCTTT CATSDLIGKAFF
TRBJ2-5 - TRBV5-1 many TGCGCCAGCAGCTTTGGCGGGGAGACCCAGTACTTC CASSFGGETQYF
TRBJ1-2 - TRBV9 - TGTGCCAGCAGCGTAGCGGCCATGCCCGACTATGGCTACACCTTC CASSVAAMPDYGYTF
TRBJ2-1 TRBD2 TRBV20-1 medium-sized TGCAGTGCTCCTGGACTAGCGATTAATGAGCAGTTCTTC CSAPGLAINEQFF
TRBJ2-3 - TRBV5-1 - TGCGCCAGCAGCTCACAGGGGGGGGGCACAGATACGCAGTATTTT CASSSQGGGTDTQYF
TRBJ2-7 - TRBV10-3 - TGTGCCATCAGTGGTACAGGGACTTACGAGCAGTACTTC CAISGTGTYEQYF
TRBJ1-5 TRBD1 TRBV19 - TGTGCCACCCAGTCCGGGACAGGGGTCAATCAGCCCCAGCATTTT CATQSGTGVNQPQHF
TRBJ2-7 - TRBV19 many TGTGCCAGTAGTCTGCCGGGTCAACAGTACGAGCAGTACTTC CASSLPGQQYEQYF
TRBJ1-5 - TRBV2 many TGTGCCAGCAGTGACGTACAGGGCAATCAGCCCCAGCATTTT CASSDVQGNQPQHF
TRBJ2-2 TRBD2 TRBV2 medium-sized TGTGCCAGCAGTGAAGGCGGGAGTGGCACCGGGGAGCTGTTTTTT CASSEGGSGTGELFF
TRBJ2-7 - TRBV5-1 many TGCGCCAGCAGCAACCCTACTAGTTACGAGCAGTACTTC CASSNPTSYEQYF
TRBJ2-7 TRBD1 TRBV6-2/TRBV6-3 - TGTGCCAGCAGTGAAACAGACAGGGTCGTTCCTGACGAGCATTACTTC CASSETDRVVPDEHYF
TRBJ1-4 TRBD1 TRBV5-4 many TGTGCCAGCAGCCGAATGACAGGGGAAAAGGAAAAACTGTTTTTT CASSRMTGEKEKLFF
TRBJ2-2 TRBD2 TRBV7-6 many TGTGCCAGCAGCCCGTACCAGGGACTAGCGGCCACCGGGGAGCTGTTTTTT CASSPYQGLAATGELFF
TRBJ2-2 TRBD1 TRBV11-3 - TGTGCCAGCAGCTTAACCGGGACAGGGGTCCCCAACACCGGGGAGCTGTTTTTT CASSLTGTGVPNTGELFF
TRBJ2-7 - TRBV28 - TGTGCCAGCAAGATAGGCGGTCTTTACGAGCAGTACTTC CASKIGGLYEQYF
TRBJ2-1 - TRBV11-2 - TGTGCCAGCAGCTTAGATTATGGGGATGAGCAGTTCTTC CASSLDYGDEQFF
TRBJ2-2 - TRBV5-5 medium-sized TGTGCCAGCAGTTCCGGTCTCACCGGGGAGCTGTTTTTT CASSSGLTGELFF
TRBJ2-3 TRBD2 TRBV28 many TGTGCCACGGCGGGAGGTCTGGAGGGCACAGATACGCAGTATTTT CATAGGLEGTDTQYF
TRBJ2-2 - TRBV27 - TGTGCCATCAGTGATCGGGGGCGAGGGGAGCTGTTTTTT CAISDRGRGELFF
TRBJ2-1 TRBD2 TRBV6-4 medium-sized TGTGCCAGCAGGGGGGGGAATGAGCAGTTCTTC CASRGGNEQFF
TRBJ2-1 TRBD1 TRBV7-6 once TGTGCCAGCATCTTAGCGCTGGGACAGGGGCCAGACAATGAGCAGTTCTTC CASILALGQGPDNEQFF
TRBJ1-1 - TRBV30 many TGTGCCTGGATTACTTGGGGGGGTACTGAAGCTTTCTTT CAWITWGGTEAFF
TRBJ2-3 TRBD1 TRBV7-6 medium-sized TGTGCCAGCAGCTCCCGCGCCCGGGACAGGGGTACCCTCACAGATACGCAGTATTTT CASSSRARDRGTLTDTQYF
TRBJ2-3 - TRBV5-4 once TGTGCCAGCATCTCGCCGGTACTCAGCACAGATACGCAGTATTTT CASISPVLSTDTQYF
TRBJ2-1 - TRBV19 many TGTGCCAGTAAGGCGAACATTGGGCCGACTATAGCTAGTGAGCAGTTCTTC CASKANIGPTIASEQFF
TRBJ1-5 - TRBV20-1 once TGCAGTGCTAGAGGGGATAGCAATCAGCCCCAGCATTTT CSARGDSNQPQHF
TRBJ2-2 TRBD2 TRBV6-5 - TGTGCCAGCAGTTATTACGCACCAGCGGGAGCGAACACCGGGGAGCTTCTTTTT CASSYYAPAGANTGELLF
TRBJ2-7 TRBD2 TRBV15 many TGTGCCACCAGCAGAGTAAGTAGCGGGAGTGGCGAGCAGTACTTC CATSRVSSGSGEQYF
TRBJ1-2 - TRBV19 - TGTGCCAGTACTCCCGAGGGTTCTTGGGGCTATGGCTACACCTTC CASTPEGSWGYGYTF
TRBJ1-2 - TRBV30 - TGTGCCTGGAGTCGGGTTGCGGCGTCAAATGGCTACACCTTC CAWSRVAASNGYTF
TRBJ1-2 - TRBV20-1 - TGCAGTGCTAGAGATGAGGCGCAAGGTGGCTACACCTTC CSARDEAQGGYTF
TRBJ1-1 - TRBV11-3 many TGTGCCAGCAGCCGACTGAGGGGACGTACTTTCTTT CASSRLRGRTFF
TRBJ1-2 TRBD1 TRBV6-9 - TGTGCCGGCAGTTACGGGACAGGGGTTGGCTATGTCTACACCTTC CAGSYGTGVGYVYTF
TRBJ2-1 - TRBV5-1 - TGCGCCAGCAGCGTTTACGAGGAGCAGTTCTTC CASSVYEEQFF
TRBJ1-1 TRBD1 TRBV9 many TGTGCCAGCAGCGTCTTGACAGGGTTGGGTACTGAAGCTTTCTTT CASSVLTGLGTEAFF
TRBJ2-3 - TRBV6-1 - TGTGCCAGCAGTGAAGCAGGGGGCCTAGCGGGTGGGATAGGCACAGATACGCAGTATTTT CASSEAGGLAGGIGTDTQYF
TRBJ1-1 TRBD1 TRBV29-1 - TGCAGCGTTTCTTTCAGGGGGCGCAGGAACACTGAAGCTTTCTTT CSVSFRGRRNTEAFF
TRBJ2-5 TRBD1 TRBV4-2 many TGTGCCAGCAGCCAAGACTACAGGGGGAGTGGGGCGTTGGAGACCCAGTACTTC CASSQDYRGSGALETQYF
TRBJ1-2 - TRBV2 - TGTGCCAGCAGTGACAGGATTAACTACGGCTACACCTTC CASSDRINYGYTF
TRBJ1-2 TRBD1 TRBV28 medium-sized TGTGCCAGCATTTCTGCCCCCGGGACAGATTATGGCTACACCTTC CASISAPGTDYGYTF
TRBJ1-5 - TRBV19 - TGTGCCAGTAGTTCACAGGGTGTGGGCTGGAATAGCAGTCAGCCCCAGCATTTT CASSSQGVGWNSSQPQHF
TRBJ2-7 TRBD1 TRBV24-1 many TGTGCCACCAGTGATTCGTCTACAGGGGGCGAGCAGTACTTC CATSDSSTGGEQYF
TRBJ1-3 - TRBV28 many TGTGCCAGCAGGCCGGGAAGGGAGAACACCATATATTTT CASRPGRENTIYF